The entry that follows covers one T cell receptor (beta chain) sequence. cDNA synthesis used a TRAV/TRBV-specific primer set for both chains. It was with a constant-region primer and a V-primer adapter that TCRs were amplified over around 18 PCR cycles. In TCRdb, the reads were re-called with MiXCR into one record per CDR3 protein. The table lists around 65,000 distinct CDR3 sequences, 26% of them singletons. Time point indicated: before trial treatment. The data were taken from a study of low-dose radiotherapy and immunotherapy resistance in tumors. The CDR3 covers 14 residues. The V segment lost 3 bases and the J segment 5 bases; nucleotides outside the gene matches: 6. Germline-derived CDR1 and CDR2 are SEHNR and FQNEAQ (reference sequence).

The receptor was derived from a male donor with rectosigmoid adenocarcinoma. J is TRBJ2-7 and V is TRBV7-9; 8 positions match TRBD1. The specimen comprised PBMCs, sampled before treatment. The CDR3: CASSFGQGKDEQYF. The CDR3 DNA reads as TGTGCCAGCAGCTTTGGACAGGGCAAGGACGAGCAGTACTTC.